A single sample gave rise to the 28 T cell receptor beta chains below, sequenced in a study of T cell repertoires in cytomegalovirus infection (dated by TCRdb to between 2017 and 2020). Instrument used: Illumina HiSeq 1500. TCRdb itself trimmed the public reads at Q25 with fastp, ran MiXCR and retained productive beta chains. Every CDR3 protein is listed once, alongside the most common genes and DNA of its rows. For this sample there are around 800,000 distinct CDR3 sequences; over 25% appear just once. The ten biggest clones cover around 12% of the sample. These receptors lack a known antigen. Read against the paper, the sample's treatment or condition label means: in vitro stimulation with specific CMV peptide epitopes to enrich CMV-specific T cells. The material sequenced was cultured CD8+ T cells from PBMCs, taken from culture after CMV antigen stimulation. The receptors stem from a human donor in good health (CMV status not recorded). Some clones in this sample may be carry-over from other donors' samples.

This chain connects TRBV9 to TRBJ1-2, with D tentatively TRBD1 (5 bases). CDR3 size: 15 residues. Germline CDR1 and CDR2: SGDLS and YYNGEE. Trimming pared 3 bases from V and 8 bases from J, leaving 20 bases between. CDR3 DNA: TGTGCCAGCAGCGCCCGGTTGGGGGAAGGTGGCGGCTACACCTTC. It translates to CASSARLGEGGGYTF.

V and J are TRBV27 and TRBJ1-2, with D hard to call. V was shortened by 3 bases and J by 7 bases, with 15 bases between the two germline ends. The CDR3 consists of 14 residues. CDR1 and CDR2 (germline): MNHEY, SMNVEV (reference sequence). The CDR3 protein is CASSFRGGLGGYTF. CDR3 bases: TGTGCCAGCAGTTTCCGCGGTGGTTTGGGTGGCTACACCTTC.

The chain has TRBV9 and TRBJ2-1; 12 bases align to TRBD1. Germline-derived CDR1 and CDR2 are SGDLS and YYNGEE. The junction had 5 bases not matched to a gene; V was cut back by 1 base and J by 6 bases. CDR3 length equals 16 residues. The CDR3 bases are TGTGCCAGCAGCGTAACGGGACAGGGGGCTGGCAATGAGCAGTTCTTC. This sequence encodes CASSVTGQGAGNEQFF.

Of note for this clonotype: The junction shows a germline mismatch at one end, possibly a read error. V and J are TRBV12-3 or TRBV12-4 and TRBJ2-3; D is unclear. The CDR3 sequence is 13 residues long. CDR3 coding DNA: TGTGCCACCAGTTTAGGCAGTACAGATACGCAGTATTTT. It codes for CATSLGSTDTQYF.

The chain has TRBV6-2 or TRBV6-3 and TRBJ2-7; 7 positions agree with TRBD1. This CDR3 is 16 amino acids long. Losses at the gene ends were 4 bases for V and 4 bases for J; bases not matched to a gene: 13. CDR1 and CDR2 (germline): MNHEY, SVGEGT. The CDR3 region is CASSSLRDSLEYEQYV. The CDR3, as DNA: TGTGCCAGCAGTTCTCTCCGGGACAGCCTCGAGTACGAGCAGTACGTC.

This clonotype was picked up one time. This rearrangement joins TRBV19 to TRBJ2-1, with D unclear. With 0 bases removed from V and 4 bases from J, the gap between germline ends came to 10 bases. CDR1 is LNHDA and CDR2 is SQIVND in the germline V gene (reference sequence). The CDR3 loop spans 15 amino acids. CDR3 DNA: TGTGCCAGTAGTATAGAGGGTGACACTTACAATGAGCAGTTCTTC. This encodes CASSIEGDTYNEQFF.

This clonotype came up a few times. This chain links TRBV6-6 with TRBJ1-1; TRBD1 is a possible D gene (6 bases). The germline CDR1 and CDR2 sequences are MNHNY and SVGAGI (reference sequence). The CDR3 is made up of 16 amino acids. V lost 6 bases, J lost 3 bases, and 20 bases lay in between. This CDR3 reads CASSFGSGDWYTEAFF. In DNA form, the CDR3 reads TGTGCCAGCAGCTTCGGCTCAGGGGATTGGTACACTGAAGCTTTCTTT.

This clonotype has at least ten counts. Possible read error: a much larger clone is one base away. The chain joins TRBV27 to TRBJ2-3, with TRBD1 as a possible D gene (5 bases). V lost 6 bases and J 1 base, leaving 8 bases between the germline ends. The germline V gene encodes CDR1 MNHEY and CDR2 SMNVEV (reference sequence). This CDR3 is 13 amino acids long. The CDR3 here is CASSLGGTDTQYF. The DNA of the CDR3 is TGTGCCAGCAGCTTAGGGGGCACAGATACGCAGTATTTT.

Here the CDR3 DNA reads TGCGCCAGCAGCTTGCGCCGGGACACCGAGTACCGCTCCTACGAGCAGTACTTC. Amino acids: CASSLRRDTEYRSYEQYF. This chain connects TRBV5-1 to TRBJ2-7; D may be TRBD1 (6 bases). This CDR3 is built from 18 residues. The germline V gene encodes CDR1 SGHRS and CDR2 YFSETQ. Trimming left V 1 base short and J 0 bases short, with 20 bases between.

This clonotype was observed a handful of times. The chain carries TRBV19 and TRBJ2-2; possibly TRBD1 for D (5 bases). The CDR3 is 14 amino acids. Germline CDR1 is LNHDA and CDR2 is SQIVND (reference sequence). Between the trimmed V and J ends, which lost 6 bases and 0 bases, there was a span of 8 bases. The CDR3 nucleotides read TGTGCCAGTAGGGCCAGGGCGAACACCGGGGAGCTGTTTTTT. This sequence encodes CASRARANTGELFF.

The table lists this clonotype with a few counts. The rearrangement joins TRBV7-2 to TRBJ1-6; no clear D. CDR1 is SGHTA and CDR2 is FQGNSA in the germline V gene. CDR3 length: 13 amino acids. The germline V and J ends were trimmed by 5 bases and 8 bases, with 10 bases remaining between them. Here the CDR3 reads CASSLGPDSPLHF. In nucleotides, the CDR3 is TGTGCCAGCAGCCTCGGGCCGGATTCACCCCTCCACTTT. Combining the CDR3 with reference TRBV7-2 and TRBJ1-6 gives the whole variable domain GAGVSQSPSNKVTEKGKDVELRCDPISGHTALYWYRQSLGQGLEFLIYFQGNSAPDKSGLPSDRFSAERTGGSVSTLTIQRTQQEDSAVYLCASSLGPDSPLHFGNGTRLTVT.

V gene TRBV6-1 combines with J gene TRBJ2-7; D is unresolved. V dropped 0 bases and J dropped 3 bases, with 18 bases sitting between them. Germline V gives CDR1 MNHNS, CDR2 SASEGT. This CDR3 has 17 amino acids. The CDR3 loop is CASSEALSVKPLYEQYF. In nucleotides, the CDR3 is TGTGCCAGCAGTGAAGCGCTTAGTGTTAAACCCCTCTACGAGCAGTACTTC.

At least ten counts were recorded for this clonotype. CDR3 nucleotide sequence: TGTGCCAGCAGCTTTGTACTAGCGGGCACAGATACGCAGTATTTT. Amino acids: CASSFVLAGTDTQYF. V and J are TRBV7-6 and TRBJ2-3; 8 positions match TRBD2. CDR1 is SGHVS, CDR2 FNYEAQ, per germline. The CDR3 has 15 amino acids. The junction had 3 bases not matched to a gene; V was cut back by 3 bases and J by 1 base.

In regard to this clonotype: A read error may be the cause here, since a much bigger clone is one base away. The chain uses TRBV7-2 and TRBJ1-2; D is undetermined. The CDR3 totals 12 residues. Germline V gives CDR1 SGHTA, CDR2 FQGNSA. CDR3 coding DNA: TGTGCCAACAGCTTCGGGCAGGATGGCTACACCTTC. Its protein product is CANSFGQDGYTF. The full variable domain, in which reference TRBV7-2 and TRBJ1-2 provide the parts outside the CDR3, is GAGVSQSPSNKVTEKGKDVELRCDPISGHTALYWYRQSLGQGLEFLIYFQGNSAPDKSGLPSDRFSAERTGGSVSTLTIQRTQQEDSAVYLCANSFGQDGYTFGSGTRLTVV.

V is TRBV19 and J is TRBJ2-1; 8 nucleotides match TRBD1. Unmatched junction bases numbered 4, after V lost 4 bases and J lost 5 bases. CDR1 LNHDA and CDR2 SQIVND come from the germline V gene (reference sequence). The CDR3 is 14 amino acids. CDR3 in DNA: TGTGCCAGTAGTAGGGGACAGGTAAACAATGAGCAGTTCTTC. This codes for CASSRGQVNNEQFF. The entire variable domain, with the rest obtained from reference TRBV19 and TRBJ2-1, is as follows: DGGITQSPKYLFRKEGQNVTLSCEQNLNHDAMYWYRQDPGQGLRLIYYSQIVNDFQKGDIAEGYSVSREKKESFPLTVTSAQKNPTAFYLCASSRGQVNNEQFFGPGTRLTVL.

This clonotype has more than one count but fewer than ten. This chain's CDR3 is CASSQEYVGGWTYEQYF. As DNA, the CDR3 is TGCGCCAGCAGCCAAGAGTACGTTGGGGGCTGGACCTACGAGCAGTACTTC. The gene calls are TRBV4-1 and TRBJ2-7; tentatively, D is TRBD1 (6 bases). From germline, CDR1 is MGHRA and CDR2 YSYEKL. CDR3 length: 17 residues. Trimming took 0 bases from V and 2 from J, leaving 17 bases between them.

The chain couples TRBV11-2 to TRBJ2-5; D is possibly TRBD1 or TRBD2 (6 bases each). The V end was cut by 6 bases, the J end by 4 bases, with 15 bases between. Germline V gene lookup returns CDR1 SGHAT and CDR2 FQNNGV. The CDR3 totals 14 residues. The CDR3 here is CASRESGAPETQYF. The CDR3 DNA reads TGTGCCAGCAGGGAATCGGGGGCTCCAGAGACCCAGTACTTC. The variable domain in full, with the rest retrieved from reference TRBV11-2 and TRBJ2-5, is EAGVAQSPRYKIIEKRQSVAFWCNPISGHATLYWYQQILGQGPKLLIQFQNNGVVDDSQLPKDRFSAERLKGVDSTLKIQPAKLEDSAVYLCASRESGAPETQYFGPGTRLLVL.

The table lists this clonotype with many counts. The CDR3 nucleotides are TGTGCCAGCAGCTTAGGGGGAACCGGGGGACCCCTCCAAGAGACCCAGTACTTC. It specifies CASSLGGTGGPLQETQYF. This rearrangement joins TRBV7-2 to TRBJ2-5; D may be TRBD2 (6 bases). This CDR3 has 18 residues. Germline V lookup: CDR1 SGHTA, CDR2 FQGNSA. The V and J ends lost 1 base and 1 base respectively, with 19 bases between them.

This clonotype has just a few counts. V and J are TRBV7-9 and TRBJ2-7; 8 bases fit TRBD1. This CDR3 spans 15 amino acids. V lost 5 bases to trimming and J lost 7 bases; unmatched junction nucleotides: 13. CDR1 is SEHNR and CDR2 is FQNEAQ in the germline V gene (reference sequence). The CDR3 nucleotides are TGTGCCAGCAGCCCCCCGGTGCAGGGGGCGGGTGAGCAGTACTTC. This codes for CASSPPVQGAGEQYF.

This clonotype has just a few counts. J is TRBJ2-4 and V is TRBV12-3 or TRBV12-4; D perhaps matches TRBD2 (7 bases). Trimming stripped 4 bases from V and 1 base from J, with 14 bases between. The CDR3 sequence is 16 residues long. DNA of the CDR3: TGTGCCAGCAGTTCCGAGGGGGGGCGTGCCAAAAACATTCAGTACTTC. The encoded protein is CASSSEGGRAKNIQYF.

DNA for the CDR3: TGTGCCAGTTGTTCTCGCTGGGGGGTCTCATACTCTGGGGCCAACGTCCTGACTTTC. It translates to CASCSRWGVSYSGANVLTF. J is TRBJ2-6 and V is TRBV19; possible D gene TRBD2, 6 bases. The CDR3 has 19 amino acids. Per germline, CDR1 LNHDA and CDR2 SQIVND (reference sequence). V lost 8 bases and J lost 0, with 23 bases in between.

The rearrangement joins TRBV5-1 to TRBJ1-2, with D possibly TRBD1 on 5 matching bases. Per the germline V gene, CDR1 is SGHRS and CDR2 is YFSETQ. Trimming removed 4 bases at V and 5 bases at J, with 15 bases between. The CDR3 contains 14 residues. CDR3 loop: CASSAGGSRYGYTF. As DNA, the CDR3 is TGCGCCAGCAGCGCCGGGGGGTCGCGGTATGGCTACACCTTC. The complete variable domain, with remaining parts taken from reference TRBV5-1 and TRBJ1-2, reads KAGVTQTPRYLIKTRGQQVTLSCSPISGHRSVSWYQQTPGQGLQFLFEYFSETQRNKGNFPGRFSGRQFSNSRSEMNVSTLELGDSALYLCASSAGGSRYGYTFGSGTRLTVV.

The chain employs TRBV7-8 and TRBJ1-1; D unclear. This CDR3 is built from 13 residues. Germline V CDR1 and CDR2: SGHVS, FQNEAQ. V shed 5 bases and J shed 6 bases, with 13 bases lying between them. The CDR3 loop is CASSPWTFAEAFF. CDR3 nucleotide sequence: TGTGCCAGCAGCCCCTGGACCTTCGCTGAAGCTTTCTTT.

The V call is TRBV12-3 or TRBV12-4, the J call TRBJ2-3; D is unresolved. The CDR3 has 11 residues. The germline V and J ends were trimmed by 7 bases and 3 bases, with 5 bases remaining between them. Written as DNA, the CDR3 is TGTGCCAGCACCTTTACAGATACGCAGTATTTT. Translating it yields CASTFTDTQYF.

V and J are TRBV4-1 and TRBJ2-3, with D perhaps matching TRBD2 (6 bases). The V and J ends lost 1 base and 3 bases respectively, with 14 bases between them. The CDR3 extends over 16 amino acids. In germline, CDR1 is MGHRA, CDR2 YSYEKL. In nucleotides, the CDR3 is TGCGCCAGCAGCCAAGCTATGGGGGGAGCAACAGATACGCAGTATTTT. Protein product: CASSQAMGGATDTQYF.

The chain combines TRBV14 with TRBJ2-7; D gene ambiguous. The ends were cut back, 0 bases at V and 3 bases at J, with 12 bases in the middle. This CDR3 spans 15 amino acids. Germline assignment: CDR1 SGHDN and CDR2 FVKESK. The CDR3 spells CASSQDGGYYYEQYF. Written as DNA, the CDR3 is TGTGCCAGCAGCCAAGATGGTGGGTACTACTACGAGCAGTACTTC.

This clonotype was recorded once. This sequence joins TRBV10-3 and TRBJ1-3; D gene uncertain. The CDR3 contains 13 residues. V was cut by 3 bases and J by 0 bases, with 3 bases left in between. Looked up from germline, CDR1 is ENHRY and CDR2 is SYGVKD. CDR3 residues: CAISDSSGNTIYF. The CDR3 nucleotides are TGTGCCATCAGTGACTCCTCTGGAAACACCATATATTTT.

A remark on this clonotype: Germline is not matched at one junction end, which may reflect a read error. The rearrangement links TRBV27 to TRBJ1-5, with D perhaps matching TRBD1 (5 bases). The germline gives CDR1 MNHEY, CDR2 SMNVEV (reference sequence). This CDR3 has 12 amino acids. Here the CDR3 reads CVSSWTNQPQHF. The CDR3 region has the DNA TGTGTCAGCAGTTGGACAAATCAGCCCCAGCATTTT.